Here is one T cell receptor (beta chain) with its context. Its antigen is unidentified. The CDR3 is 16 amino acids. Per the germline V gene, CDR1 is MGHRA and CDR2 is YSYEKL. V lost 0 bases to trimming and J lost 9 bases; unmatched junction nucleotides: 9. The PCR used 60 Vbeta and 13 Jbeta primers. Some clones are missing from TCRdb's copy, which holds only in-frame ones; the method was immunoSEQ multiplex PCR. The sample contains 200,000 or so clones, over 65% of which appear only once. The data are from a study of cytomegalovirus exposure and HLA in healthy donors. The study's findings and limits: Most observed TCR sequences were rare, whereas some public TCRs were detected in many donors. Per a prior analysis, the majority of TCR beta V segments were productive roughly 87% or roughly 30% of the time. Among the sequence variants, a highly shared cluster was likely an artifact of sequencing.

Sequencing was done on a sample of PBMCs. The TCR comes from a young man in good health and CMV-seronegative. The chain has TRBV4-1 and TRBJ2-1; 9 bases align to TRBD1. CDR3 region: CASSQDHIGTGTEQFF. CDR3 nucleotides: TGCGCCAGCAGCCAAGATCATATAGGGACAGGGACTGAGCAGTTCTTC.